This T cell receptor (beta chain) was sequenced during a study of blood T cell repertoires in COVID-19. In the study's own analysis: Amplification from reference gene primers served as the basis for estimated nucleated cell counts. Clones were sequenced by immunoSEQ multiplex PCR, and TCRdb holds only the in-frame ones, with some missing. The V and J calls and clone size are taken from that table; D and trimming were inferred from the DNA. Here the sample spans about 170,000 clones, about nine tenths being singletons. Seattle patient enrollment occurred during active infection, with longitudinal follow-up thereafter. This clonotype was sampled from a young man with COVID-19, enrolled during active disease. The specimen was peripheral blood.

CDR3 sequence: CASSPDVGTAYFYGYTF. CDR3 nucleotide sequence: TGTGCCAGCAGCCCAGACGTCGGGACAGCCTACTTCTATGGCTACACCTTC. The V gene is TRBV28, the J gene TRBJ1-2, with 7 bases fitting TRBD1. The V gene's germline CDR1 is MDHEN and CDR2 SYDVKM. The length of the CDR3 is 17 residues. The V gene end was trimmed by 6 bases and the J gene end by 4 bases; junction bases not matched to a gene: 17.